The 25 T cell receptor beta chains given below trace back to one sample, sequenced in a study of T cells in Graves' hyperthyroidism and ophthalmopathy. The source material, RNA transcripts, was used to amplify TCR beta CDR3 regions. When the TCR CDR3 underwent first-round RT-PCR, the HTBI primer set was used. TCRdb used MiXCR to reprocess the multiplex PCR reads, holding one entry per CDR3 protein. The sample consists of around 400,000 distinct CDR3 sequences, about 15% of them appearing once. Material: blood. The source of these receptors is a woman in her sixties or seventies with Graves' ophthalmopathy.

This rearrangement joins TRBV7-6 to TRBJ2-5; no clear D. The DNA end is a closer match to TRBJ2-1, so the J assignment may be wrong. The CDR3 sequence is 14 residues long. Germline assignment: CDR1 SGHVS and CDR2 FNYEAQ. The chain's CDR3 is CASSLEVGEETQFF. CDR3 sequence (DNA): TGTGCCAGCAGCTTAGAGGTTGGTGAAGAGACCCAGTTCTTC.

The gene calls are TRBV3-1 and TRBJ1-6, with D tentatively TRBD1 (6 bases). V lost 3 bases and J lost 6, with 9 bases in between. This CDR3 spans 14 amino acids. In germline, CDR1 is LGHDT, CDR2 YNNKEL (reference sequence). CDR3 sequence: CASSQGAGNSPLHF. In nucleotides, the CDR3 is TGTGCCAGCAGCCAGGGGGCAGGTAATTCACCCCTCCACTTT.

The chain carries TRBV20-1 and TRBJ2-7; 9 bases fit TRBD2. Germline values: CDR1 DFQATT, CDR2 SNEGSKA (reference sequence). The CDR3 extends over 15 amino acids. V trimming: 0 bases; J trimming: 5 bases; junction bases outside the gene matches: 8. The CDR3 is CSARDSVAGADEQYF. The CDR3 region has the DNA TGCAGTGCTAGAGATTCGGTAGCGGGAGCCGACGAGCAGTACTTC.

This clonotype was observed many times. This chain links TRBV20-1 with TRBJ2-2; 9 bases match TRBD2. The CDR3 totals 14 residues. From germline, CDR1 is DFQATT and CDR2 SNEGSKA (reference sequence). Trimming cost V 3 bases and J 6 bases; bases outside gene matches: 5. The CDR3 region has the DNA TGCAGTGCTAGTGCGGGAGGGCCTTCCGGGGAGCTGTTTTTT. It yields the protein CSASAGGPSGELFF.

This clonotype has more than one count but fewer than ten. The chain uses TRBV13 and TRBJ2-3; 9 bases align to TRBD2. Germline loops: CDR1 PRHDT, CDR2 FYEKMQ (reference sequence). The CDR3 is 15 amino acids. V was pared by 5 bases and J by 4 bases, with 7 bases of the junction left unmatched. The CDR3 spells CASSTQTSGADTQYF. DNA of the CDR3: TGTGCCAGCAGCACCCAGACTAGCGGTGCAGATACGCAGTATTTT.

This clonotype was counted ten times or more. The chain combines TRBV6-1 with TRBJ1-2, with 7 nucleotides matching TRBD1. The V gene end was trimmed by 5 bases and the J gene end by 0 bases; junction bases not matched to a gene: 9. The length of the CDR3 is 16 residues. Germline values: CDR1 MNHNS, CDR2 SASEGT. Here the CDR3 DNA reads TGTGCCAGCAGTTTCCGGACAGGAGCTACTAACTATGGCTACACCTTC. Translating it yields CASSFRTGATNYGYTF.

Points on this clonotype: This may come from a read error, since a much larger clone is one base off. This chain uses TRBV5-4 with TRBJ1-4, with D tentatively TRBD1 (6 bases). CDR3 size: 15 residues. CDR1 is SGHNT and CDR2 is YYREEE in the germline V gene (reference sequence). CDR3 in amino acids: CAGSLRVARGEKLFF. The CDR3 DNA reads TGTGCCGGCAGCTTGCGGGTCGCCAGGGGTGAAAAACTGTTTTTT.

At least ten counts were recorded for this clonotype. The rearrangement links TRBV12-3 or TRBV12-4 to TRBJ1-5, with no clear D. This CDR3 comprises 15 residues. The V gene lost 3 bases and the J gene lost 2 bases, with 11 bases spanning the gap. CDR3 bases: TGTGCCAGCAGTTTCGGTACAGACGGCAATCAGCCCCAGCATTTT. Translating gives CASSFGTDGNQPQHF.

This clonotype was recorded at least ten times. The chain carries TRBV20-1 and TRBJ2-1, with D uncertain. Trimming pared 3 bases from V and 1 base from J, leaving 7 bases between. The CDR3 consists of 13 residues. The germline V gene encodes CDR1 DFQATT and CDR2 SNEGSKA (reference sequence). CDR3 sequence: CSARGFSYNEQFF. The CDR3 DNA is TGCAGTGCTAGGGGATTTTCCTACAATGAGCAGTTCTTC.

This clonotype was observed many times. The J gene is TRBJ2-5, the V gene TRBV12-3 or TRBV12-4, with D uncertain. The CDR3 length is 13 residues. Deletions cut 5 bases from V and 4 bases from J, with 11 bases between. The chain's CDR3 is CASSQGPGETQYF. DNA for the CDR3: TGTGCCAGCAGTCAAGGGCCGGGAGAGACCCAGTACTTC.

This clonotype was seen at least ten times. The rearrangement joins TRBV6-1 to TRBJ1-1; D might be TRBD1 (6 bases). V was clipped by 6 bases and J by 6 bases, with 14 bases between them. Looked up from germline, CDR1 is MNHNS and CDR2 is SASEGT. The CDR3 runs to 13 residues. CDR3 protein: CASSRGGMAEAFF. The CDR3, as DNA: TGTGCCAGCAGCAGGGGCGGGATGGCTGAAGCTTTCTTT.

The V and J genes are TRBV5-1 and TRBJ2-1, with 14 bases matching TRBD2. CDR1 is SGHRS and CDR2 is YFSETQ in the germline V gene. The CDR3 contains 15 residues. V trimming: 0 bases; J trimming: 9 bases; junction bases outside the gene matches: 2. The CDR3 protein is CASSLGTSGRSEQFF. The DNA of the CDR3 is TGCGCCAGCAGCTTGGGGACTAGCGGGAGGTCTGAGCAGTTCTTC.

The rearrangement links TRBV29-1 to TRBJ2-5; no clear D gene. CDR1 and CDR2 from the germline V gene are SQVTM and ANQGSEA. The CDR3 is 12 residues long. Trimming removed 1 base from V and 0 bases from J, with 3 bases in between. CDR3 loop: CSVEANQETQYF. The CDR3 region has the DNA TGCAGCGTTGAAGCCAACCAAGAGACCCAGTACTTC.

This clonotype showed up many times. The chain combines TRBV29-1 with TRBJ2-7; possibly TRBD1 for D (5 bases). V lost 3 bases to trimming and J lost 3 bases, with 6 bases between them. CDR3 length: 11 residues. The germline V gene encodes CDR1 SQVTM and CDR2 ANQGSEA. Here the CDR3 DNA reads TGCAGCGTTGAGGACATCTACGAGCAGTACTTC. Translation: CSVEDIYEQYF.

This clonotype occurred a few times. The V and J genes are TRBV12-3 or TRBV12-4 and TRBJ1-5; tentatively, D is TRBD1 (5 bases). Trimming took 3 bases from V and 15 from J, leaving 15 bases between them. CDR3 size: 12 residues. As DNA, the CDR3 is TGTGCCAGCAGTTTGGGGCTGCAGGGTGCGCATTTT. Encoded protein: CASSLGLQGAHF.

The CDR3 DNA is TGTGCCAGCGACAGGGGGCGCACGGCTAATGAAAAACTGTTTTTT. This codes for CASDRGRTANEKLFF. The V call is TRBV2, the J call TRBJ1-4, with TRBD1 identical over 10 bases. V lost 8 bases to trimming and J lost 3 bases; unmatched junction nucleotides: 6. The CDR3 is made up of 15 amino acids. CDR1 is SNHLY and CDR2 is FYNNEI in the germline V gene.

This clonotype was recorded at least ten times. The chain employs TRBV7-2 and TRBJ2-1; 7 bases agree with TRBD2. The CDR3 is 12 residues long. The V gene end was trimmed by 5 bases and the J gene end by 7 bases; junction bases not matched to a gene: 2. The V gene's germline CDR1 is SGHTA and CDR2 FQGNSA. CDR3 residues: CASSGGGNEQFF. CDR3 DNA: TGTGCCAGCAGCGGGGGGGGGAATGAGCAGTTCTTC.

The table lists this clonotype with many counts. The rearrangement uses TRBV6-2 or TRBV6-3 and TRBJ2-7, with 10 bases that match TRBD1. V gave up 7 bases and J gave up 6 bases; unmatched junction bases: 12. CDR3 length equals 15 residues. Per germline, CDR1 MNHEY and CDR2 SVGEGT. DNA of the CDR3: TGTGCCAGCACACGAACGACCGGGACAGGGGTCGAGCAGTACTTC. It codes for CASTRTTGTGVEQYF.

The table lists this clonotype with many counts. The chain links TRBV20-1 to TRBJ2-7, with no clear D. The CDR3 covers 12 residues. The germline CDR1 and CDR2 sequences are DFQATT and SNEGSKA (reference sequence). V lost 1 base and J 3 bases, leaving 7 bases between the germline ends. CDR3 sequence: CSARGQNYEQYF. The CDR3 DNA sequence: TGCAGTGCTAGAGGTCAGAACTACGAGCAGTACTTC.

Note on this clonotype: This may arise from a read error, as a much more abundant clone is one base away. This CDR3 fails to terminate in the conserved phenylalanine or tryptophan, so it likely reflects a read error. The CDR3 coding sequence is TGTGCCAGCTCACCTGGACAGGGCCGAGAGACCCAGTACCTC. Translation: CASSPGQGRETQYL. This chain connects TRBV18 to TRBJ2-5, with 8 nucleotides matching TRBD1. With V trimmed by 3 bases and J by 4 bases, 4 bases remained unmatched. CDR1 is KGHSH and CDR2 is LQKENI in the germline V gene. The CDR3 contains 14 residues.

This clonotype was detected only a few times. This chain uses TRBV12-3 or TRBV12-4 with TRBJ2-2; weak D call: TRBD1 (5 bases). The V end lost 5 bases, the J end lost 2 bases, and 12 bases lay between the germline ends. The CDR3 runs to 15 residues. CDR3 residues: CASSQGSINTGELFF. Here the CDR3 DNA reads TGTGCCAGCAGTCAGGGCTCCATAAACACCGGGGAGCTGTTTTTT.

This clonotype came up many times. The chain joins TRBV3-1 to TRBJ2-1, with 11 bases aligning to TRBD2. V lost 4 bases to trimming and J lost 5 bases; unmatched junction nucleotides: 4. The CDR3 totals 15 residues. CDR1 and CDR2 from the germline V gene are LGHDT and YNNKEL (reference sequence). CDR3 loop: CASSPGLAGDNEQFF. CDR3 sequence (DNA): TGTGCCAGCAGCCCAGGACTAGCGGGCGACAATGAGCAGTTCTTC.

This clonotype was seen more than once but under ten times. This rearrangement joins TRBV9 to TRBJ2-2, with TRBD2 matching over 11 bases. The CDR3 spans 15 residues. Germline CDR1 reads SGDLS; CDR2 reads YYNGEE. J was trimmed by 6 bases and V by 2 bases; bases with no gene match: 3. The CDR3 protein is CASSVSGLAAGELFF. In DNA, the CDR3 is TGTGCCAGCAGCGTTTCGGGACTAGCGGCCGGGGAGCTGTTTTTT.

This clonotype was detected a few times. The chain has TRBV6-2 or TRBV6-3 and TRBJ2-1; D not resolved. V gave up 2 bases and J gave up 7 bases, with 3 bases separating them. In germline, CDR1 is MNHEY, CDR2 SVGEGT. This CDR3 has 11 amino acids. The CDR3 loop reads CASSYTNEQFF. CDR3 sequence (DNA): TGTGCCAGCAGTTACACTAATGAGCAGTTCTTC.

This clonotype was counted a few times. The J gene is TRBJ2-3, the V gene TRBV5-6, with D tentatively TRBD1 or TRBD2 (5 bases each). Germline CDR1 is SGHDT and CDR2 is YYEEEE. The CDR3 totals 16 residues. V was trimmed by 3 bases and J by 1 base, leaving 15 bases between them. This CDR3 is CASSSLPRGRTDTQYF. CDR3 DNA: TGTGCCAGCAGCTCCCTCCCTCGGGGCCGCACAGATACGCAGTATTTT.